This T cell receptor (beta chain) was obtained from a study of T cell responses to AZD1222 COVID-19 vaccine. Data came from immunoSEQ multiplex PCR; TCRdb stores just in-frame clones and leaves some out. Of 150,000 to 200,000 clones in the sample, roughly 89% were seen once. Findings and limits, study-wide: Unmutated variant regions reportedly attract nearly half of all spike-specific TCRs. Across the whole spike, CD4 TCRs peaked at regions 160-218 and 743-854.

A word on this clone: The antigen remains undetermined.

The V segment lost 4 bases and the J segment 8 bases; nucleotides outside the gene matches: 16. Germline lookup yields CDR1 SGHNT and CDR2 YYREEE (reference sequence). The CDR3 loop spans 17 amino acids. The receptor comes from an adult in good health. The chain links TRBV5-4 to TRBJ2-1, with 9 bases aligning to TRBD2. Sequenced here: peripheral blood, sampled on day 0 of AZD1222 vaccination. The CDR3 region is CASSAFRAGGPRDEQFF. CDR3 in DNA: TGTGCCAGCAGCGCGTTCCGGGCGGGGGGGCCTCGGGATGAGCAGTTCTTC.